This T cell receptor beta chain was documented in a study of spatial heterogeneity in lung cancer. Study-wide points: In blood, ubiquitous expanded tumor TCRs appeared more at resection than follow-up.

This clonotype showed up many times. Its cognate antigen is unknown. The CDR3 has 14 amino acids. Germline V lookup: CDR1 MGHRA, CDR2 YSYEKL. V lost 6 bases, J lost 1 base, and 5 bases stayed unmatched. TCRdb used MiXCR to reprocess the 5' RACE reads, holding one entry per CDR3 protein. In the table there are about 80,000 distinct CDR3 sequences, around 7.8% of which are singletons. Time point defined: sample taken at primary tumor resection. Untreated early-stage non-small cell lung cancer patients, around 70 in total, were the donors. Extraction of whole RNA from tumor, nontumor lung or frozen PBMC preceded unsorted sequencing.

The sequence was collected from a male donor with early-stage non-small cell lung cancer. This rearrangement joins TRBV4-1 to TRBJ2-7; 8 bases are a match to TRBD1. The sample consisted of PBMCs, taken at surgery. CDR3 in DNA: TGCGCCAGCAGTTGGACAGGGATATCCTACGAGCAGTACTTC. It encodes CASSWTGISYEQYF.